The 22 T cell receptor beta chains given below trace back to one sample, sequenced in a study of T cells in localized non-small cell lung cancer. The protocol was immunoSEQ multiplex PCR, while the TCRdb copy is restricted to in-frame clones and leaves out a portion. The sample carries about 21,000 clones, about 90% recorded once. Material: peripheral blood, obtained before any cancer treatment. Every receptor here comes from a male donor aged 60 or over with stage I squamous cell lung carcinoma.

This chain connects TRBV28 to TRBJ2-7, with D uncertain. V lost 7 bases and J lost 0, with 13 bases in between. Germline V lookup: CDR1 MDHEN, CDR2 SYDVKM. The CDR3 runs to 14 residues. The CDR3 reads CASNSPGSSYEQYF. CDR3 bases: TGTGCCAGCAATTCTCCAGGTAGCTCCTACGAGCAGTACTTC.

The chain employs TRBV6-5 and TRBJ1-2; 8 bases align to TRBD1. CDR1 is MNHEY and CDR2 is SVGAGI in the germline V gene. The junction had 4 bases not matched to a gene; V was cut back by 6 bases and J by 4 bases. The CDR3 is 13 residues long. CDR3 in DNA: TGTGCCAGCAGAAGGGACAGGATCTATGGCTACACCTTC. This codes for CASRRDRIYGYTF.

There are a few counts of this clone. The gene calls are TRBV7-3 and TRBJ2-5; the match to TRBD2 covers 8 bases. This CDR3 is 13 amino acids long. V lost 5 bases to trimming and J lost 5 bases; unmatched junction nucleotides: 4. Germline CDR1 reads SGHTA; CDR2 reads FQGTGA. CDR3 nucleotides: TGTGCCAGCAGCCCTATAGCGGGGGAGACCCAGTACTTC. It yields the protein CASSPIAGETQYF. Full variable domain (outside the CDR3, taken from reference TRBV7-3 and TRBJ2-5): GAGVSQTPSNKVTEKGKYVELRCDPISGHTALYWYRQSLGQGPEFLIYFQGTGAADDSGLPNDRFFAVRPEGSVSTLKIQRTERGDSAVYLCASSPIAGETQYFGPGTRLLVL.

The chain carries TRBV7-9 and TRBJ1-2; 11 bases are a match to TRBD1. Germline-derived CDR1 and CDR2 are SEHNR and FQNEAQ (reference sequence). The CDR3 length is 16 residues. J lost 8 bases, V lost 4 bases, and 12 bases had no gene match. In nucleotides, the CDR3 is TGTGCCAGCAGCTCCCGGACAGGGGGCATTGGAGGAGGCTACACCTTC. The encoded protein is CASSSRTGGIGGGYTF.

The chain is built from TRBV10-3 and TRBJ2-1; 7 bases are shared with TRBD1. Trimming removed 10 bases from V and 6 bases from J; junction bases left unmatched: 15. CDR3 length equals 15 residues. Germline V gives CDR1 ENHRY, CDR2 SYGVKD. The CDR3 here is CATGGDSPPPNEQFF. The CDR3 coding sequence is TGTGCCACAGGGGGAGATTCGCCGCCCCCCAATGAGCAGTTCTTC.

The rearrangement links TRBV4-1 to TRBJ2-7; 9 positions match TRBD2. The trim removed 0 bases at V and 3 bases at J, leaving 6 bases unmatched. This CDR3 region has 16 residues. CDR1 and CDR2 (germline): MGHRA, YSYEKL. The CDR3 here is CASSQDGAGGIYEQYF. The CDR3 DNA sequence: TGCGCCAGCAGCCAAGATGGGGCGGGGGGGATCTACGAGCAGTACTTC.

V usage is TRBV28 and J usage is TRBJ1-2; tentatively, D is TRBD1 (5 bases). The V and J ends lost 6 bases and 8 bases respectively, with 22 bases between them. CDR3 length equals 15 residues. Germline CDR1 and CDR2: MDHEN and SYDVKM. The DNA of the CDR3 is TGTGCCAGCAGATCTGCCGAGGCAGGGACGGAAGGCTACACCTTC. It translates to CASRSAEAGTEGYTF.

In its sample, this clone was seen once. The chain uses TRBV6-5 and TRBJ1-2; 8 bases agree with TRBD1. J gave up 6 bases and V 0 bases, and 6 bases lay outside the gene matches. The CDR3 consists of 15 residues. Looked up from germline, CDR1 is MNHEY and CDR2 is SVGAGI. The CDR3 nucleotides read TGTGCCAGCAGTTACTCGCTGCAGGGGGCGGATGGCTACACCTTC. It is translated as CASSYSLQGADGYTF.

This clone came up a few times. The V call is TRBV6-5, the J call TRBJ1-5; D gene unclear. The CDR3 has 8 residues. Germline CDR1 and CDR2: MNHEY and SVGAGI. The CDR3, as DNA: TGTTCAGATCAGCCCCAGCATTTT. It codes for CSDQPQHF.

V and J are TRBV25-1 and TRBJ1-2; 10 nucleotides align to TRBD1. The CDR3 is 17 residues long. The J segment lost 9 bases and the V segment lost 3 bases, leaving 16 bases of the junction unmatched. Looked up from germline, CDR1 is MGHDK and CDR2 is SYGVNS. The CDR3 loop is CASSDPRRGTGESSYTF. The CDR3 DNA reads TGTGCCAGCAGTGATCCTCGGAGGGGGACAGGGGAGTCGAGCTACACCTTC.

The rearrangement uses TRBV6-5 and TRBJ2-2; the match to TRBD1 covers 7 bases. The CDR3 has 14 amino acids. The junction had 6 bases not matched to a gene; V was cut back by 5 bases and J by 6 bases. Germline V gene data show CDR1 as MNHEY and CDR2 as SVGAGI. CDR3 in amino acids: CASSTDRVAGELFF. Here the CDR3 DNA reads TGTGCCAGCAGTACCGACAGGGTGGCCGGGGAGCTGTTTTTT.

V and J are TRBV5-1 and TRBJ2-7; D gene ambiguous. This CDR3 is built from 14 residues. V dropped 4 bases and J dropped 0 bases, with 11 bases sitting between them. Germline lookup yields CDR1 SGHRS and CDR2 YFSETQ. The CDR3: CASSPRAASYEQYF. DNA of the CDR3: TGCGCCAGCAGCCCCCGGGCAGCCTCCTACGAGCAGTACTTC.

The table lists this clone with a few counts. The chain carries TRBV27 and TRBJ2-7; weak D call: TRBD2 (5 bases). V was clipped by 2 bases and J by 7 bases, with 9 bases between them. CDR3 length: 12 residues. CDR1 and CDR2 from the germline V gene are MNHEY and SMNVEV (reference sequence). CDR3 nucleotide sequence: TGTGCCAGCAGTTTAGAAACGGGGGAGCAGTACTTC. Its protein product is CASSLETGEQYF.

J is TRBJ1-5 and V is TRBV6-4, with D possibly matching TRBD1 (6 bases). V shed 6 bases and J shed 0 bases, with 18 bases lying between them. Per germline, CDR1 MRHNA and CDR2 SNTAGT. The CDR3 runs 17 residues. CDR3 DNA sequence: TGTGCCAGCAGAAAGATTGATAGACAGGATAGCAATCAGCCCCAGCATTTT. This encodes CASRKIDRQDSNQPQHF.

The J gene is TRBJ1-1, the V gene TRBV19, with D unclear. The CDR3 length is 13 residues. Germline CDR1 and CDR2: LNHDA and SQIVND (reference sequence). V was clipped by 10 bases and J by 4 bases, with 16 bases between them. CDR3 in amino acids: CATHSGYSTEAFF. For the CDR3, the DNA is TGTGCCACCCACTCGGGGTATTCCACTGAAGCTTTCTTT.

The rearrangement uses TRBV5-1 and TRBJ2-2; no clear D gene. CDR1 is SGHRS, CDR2 YFSETQ, per germline. The CDR3 loop spans 14 amino acids. Trimming took 5 bases from V and 0 from J, leaving 8 bases between them. The CDR3 region is CASRQRSNTGELFF. Written as DNA, the CDR3 is TGCGCCAGCAGACAGCGATCGAACACCGGGGAGCTGTTTTTT.

Remarks on this clone: At one of its ends the junction is not consistent with the germline gene, which may arise from a read error. The CDR3: CASSVDGTSYNEQFF. Here the CDR3 DNA reads TGTGCCAGCAGCGTAGACGGGACTAGTTACAATGAGCAGTTCTTC. The chain couples TRBV11-2 to TRBJ2-1, with TRBD2 matching over 8 bases. CDR3 size: 15 residues. Germline assignment: CDR1 SGHAT and CDR2 FQNNGV.

The rearrangement links TRBV7-2 to TRBJ2-1; perhaps D is TRBD1 or TRBD2 (6 bases each). The germline V and J ends were trimmed by 4 bases and 4 bases, with 17 bases remaining between them. Germline V gene data show CDR1 as SGHTA and CDR2 as FQGNSA. This CDR3 is built from 16 residues. CDR3 bases: TGTGCCAGCAGCTCCCGCCGGGGGCCCGCTTACAATGAGCAGTTCTTC. This encodes CASSSRRGPAYNEQFF.

The rearrangement links TRBV19 to TRBJ1-5; D not certain. Germline loops: CDR1 LNHDA, CDR2 SQIVND (reference sequence). V was pared by 5 bases and J by 1 base, with 6 bases between. The CDR3 totals 13 residues. The CDR3 DNA reads as TGTGCCAGTAGTGGGTTCAGCAATCAGCCCCAGCATTTT. Its translation is CASSGFSNQPQHF.

The J gene is TRBJ2-2, the V gene TRBV4-3; 8 bases align to TRBD2. Germline V gene data show CDR1 as LGHNA and CDR2 as YSLEER. J gave up 3 bases and V 0 bases, and 6 bases lay outside the gene matches. CDR3 length equals 17 residues. CDR3 loop: CASSQDRLAGYTGELFF. The CDR3 nucleotides read TGCGCCAGCAGCCAAGATCGCCTAGCGGGTTACACCGGGGAGCTGTTTTTT.

Only a few counts were recorded for this clone. V usage is TRBV4-2 and J usage is TRBJ2-1, with 8 bases fitting TRBD1. From germline, CDR1 is LGHNA and CDR2 YNFKEQ. V was clipped by 5 bases and J by 3 bases; unmatched bases: 9. This CDR3 comprises 16 residues. CDR3 in amino acids: CASSYTRDRNYNEQFF. CDR3 DNA sequence: TGTGCCAGCAGCTACACCAGGGACAGGAACTACAATGAGCAGTTCTTC.

This clone has just one count. This rearrangement joins TRBV7-3 to TRBJ1-1, with 7 positions matching TRBD1. The V segment lost 5 bases and the J segment 9 bases; nucleotides outside the gene matches: 9. From germline, CDR1 is SGHTA and CDR2 FQGTGA. The CDR3 is made up of 13 amino acids. The CDR3 loop reads CASSVDRENKAFF. CDR3 DNA: TGTGCCAGCAGCGTTGACAGGGAGAACAAAGCTTTCTTT.